This T cell receptor beta chain comes out of a study of blood T cell repertoires in COVID-19. The overall study: Acute-phase and convalescent COVID-19 samples originated in the United States, Italy and Spain. From T cells, B-cell-depleted T cells, or PBMCs came the material, which was cDNA or gDNA.

The V end was cut by 3 bases, the J end by 0 bases, with 11 bases between. The length of the CDR3 is 16 residues. Germline V gives CDR1 KGHDR, CDR2 SFDVKD. In the original processing: Estimated nucleated cell counts came from reference gene primer amplification. Assay used: immunoSEQ multiplex PCR; TCRdb lists only in-frame clones, some missing. That table supplies the V and J calls and clone size; D and trimming were determined from the DNA. Here the sample spans around 140,000 clones, over 75% being singletons. This sequence originates from a woman aged 45-65 years with acute or convalescent COVID-19. This chain connects TRBV24-1 to TRBJ1-3; the D is unclear. What was sequenced was peripheral blood. The CDR3 DNA follows: TGTGCCACCAGTGATACCGGTTCGAGCTCTGGAAACACCATATATTTT. Protein sequence: CATSDTGSSSGNTIYF.